These 26 T cell receptor beta chains came from one sample sequenced in a study of blood T cell repertoires in COVID-19. Using immunoSEQ multiplex PCR, the repertoire was profiled, and TCRdb retains in-frame clones only, with some absent. This sample has roughly 250,000 clones, with 70% to 90% found just once. Sequencing input: PBMCs or T cells enriched from blood (not recorded which). These receptors were obtained from a woman aged 45-65 years who had recovered from COVID-19.

CDR3 sequence (DNA): TGTGCCAGCAGCTTAGTTCAGGGGACCTACGAGCAGTACTTC. This gives the protein CASSLVQGTYEQYF. The V and J genes are TRBV7-2 and TRBJ2-7; possible D gene TRBD1, 6 bases. CDR3 size: 14 residues. V shed 1 base and J shed 2 bases, with 9 bases lying between them. Germline V CDR1 and CDR2: SGHTA, FQGNSA.

In DNA form, the CDR3 reads TGTGCCAGCAGCTTGGGTCAGGATCCCTATAATTCACCCCTCCACTTT. Translation: CASSLGQDPYNSPLHF. The chain links TRBV5-4 to TRBJ1-6; D remains ambiguous. CDR1 and CDR2 (germline): SGHNT, YYREEE (reference sequence). V gave up 0 bases and J gave up 2 bases, with 9 bases separating them. There are 16 residues in the CDR3.

The chain joins TRBV5-1 to TRBJ1-1, with D possibly TRBD1 on 5 matching bases. Germline loops: CDR1 SGHRS, CDR2 YFSETQ. The V and J ends lost 4 bases and 3 bases respectively, with 13 bases between them. CDR3 length: 14 residues. CDR3 nucleotides: TGCGCCAGCAGCCCGACGGGGGAACACACTGAAGCTTTCTTT. Its translation is CASSPTGEHTEAFF.

This chain uses TRBV28 with TRBJ2-7; tentatively, D is TRBD2 (5 bases). Germline V gives CDR1 MDHEN, CDR2 SYDVKM. V was clipped by 5 bases and J by 2 bases, with 13 bases between them. The CDR3 sequence is 14 residues long. Here the CDR3 DNA reads TGTGCCAGCAGTCGGAACGGGGTTACCTACGAGCAGTACTTC. It is translated as CASSRNGVTYEQYF. Supplemented by reference TRBV28 and TRBJ2-7, the full variable domain reads DVKVTQSSRYLVKRTGEKVFLECVQDMDHENMFWYRQDPGLGLRLIYFSYDVKMKEKGDIPEGYSVSREKKERFSLILESASTNQTSMYLCASSRNGVTYEQYFGPGTRLTVT.

The chain is built from TRBV5-1 and TRBJ2-1, with 14 bases aligning to TRBD2. The CDR3 runs 15 residues. Germline trimming cut 6 bases from V and 8 bases from J; bases unmatched to any gene: 7. Germline V gene lookup returns CDR1 SGHRS and CDR2 YFSETQ. For the CDR3, the DNA is TGCGCCAGCAAACCGGGACTAGCGGGAGTGGATGAGCAGTTCTTC. This translates into CASKPGLAGVDEQFF.

The rearrangement joins TRBV11-3 to TRBJ2-7; TRBD1 aligns across 7 bases. V lost 5 bases, J lost 4 bases, and 5 bases stayed unmatched. The CDR3 spans 13 residues. Germline V lookup: CDR1 SGHNT, CDR2 YENEEA. CDR3 DNA: TGTGCCAGCAGCCGAACGACAGGGTACGAGCAGTACTTC. Translating it yields CASSRTTGYEQYF.

The chain uses TRBV11-2 and TRBJ2-5; 7 bases match TRBD2. The germline V gene has CDR1 SGHAT and CDR2 FQNNGV. V lost 5 bases to trimming and J lost 5 bases; unmatched junction nucleotides: 8. The length of the CDR3 is 14 residues. In DNA, the CDR3 is TGTGCCAGCAGCCCGAGACTAGCAGGGGAGACCCAGTACTTC. Its protein product is CASSPRLAGETQYF.

The chain employs TRBV4-2 and TRBJ2-1; a possible D gene is TRBD2 (6 bases). Germline lookup yields CDR1 LGHNA and CDR2 YNFKEQ. V was pared by 1 base and J by 5 bases, with 12 bases between. This CDR3 contains 15 residues. CDR3 in DNA: TGTGCCAGCAGCCAAGGACTAGTTTCAGACAATGAGCAGTTCTTC. Its translation is CASSQGLVSDNEQFF.

This clone is a singleton in its sample. The chain links TRBV11-2 to TRBJ2-3; 8 nucleotides agree with TRBD2. J was trimmed by 4 bases and V by 1 base; bases with no gene match: 4. This CDR3 comprises 15 residues. The germline gives CDR1 SGHAT, CDR2 FQNNGV. CDR3 sequence: CASSLGLASPDTQYF. CDR3 nucleotide sequence: TGTGCCAGCAGCTTAGGACTAGCGAGCCCAGATACGCAGTATTTT. The whole variable domain, filled in from reference TRBV11-2 and TRBJ2-3, reads EAGVAQSPRYKIIEKRQSVAFWCNPISGHATLYWYQQILGQGPKLLIQFQNNGVVDDSQLPKDRFSAERLKGVDSTLKIQPAKLEDSAVYLCASSLGLASPDTQYFGPGTRLTVL.

This chain links TRBV29-1 with TRBJ2-1, with TRBD1 identical over 7 bases. Unmatched junction bases numbered 2, after V lost 5 bases and J lost 10 bases. This CDR3 has 10 residues. Germline-derived CDR1 and CDR2 are SQVTM and ANQGSEA. The CDR3 DNA sequence: TGCAGCGTTATGACAGGGGAGCAGTTCTTC. This codes for CSVMTGEQFF.

J is TRBJ1-2 and V is TRBV10-3; TRBD1 matches 9 bases. Losses at the gene ends were 6 bases for V and 3 bases for J; bases not matched to a gene: 5. Germline V gives CDR1 ENHRY, CDR2 SYGVKD. The length of the CDR3 is 14 residues. The CDR3 DNA reads TGTGCCATCAGCTCGGACAGGGGTGACTATGGCTACACCTTC. It is translated as CAISSDRGDYGYTF.

V and J are TRBV28 and TRBJ1-6; 8 bases fit TRBD1. CDR1 MDHEN and CDR2 SYDVKM come from the germline V gene. J gave up 6 bases and V 5 bases, and 9 bases lay outside the gene matches. This CDR3 is built from 16 residues. CDR3 sequence reads: CASSPNDRGANSPLHF. CDR3 sequence (DNA): TGTGCCAGCAGTCCCAACGACAGGGGAGCTAATTCACCCCTCCACTTT.

The chain recombines TRBV28 with TRBJ2-3, with 9 bases lining up with TRBD1. This CDR3 region has 13 residues. Germline V gives CDR1 MDHEN, CDR2 SYDVKM. Trimming cost V 7 bases and J 5 bases; bases outside gene matches: 4. Written as DNA, the CDR3 is TGTGCCAGCATACACAGGGGGCTAGATACGCAGTATTTT. Amino acid sequence: CASIHRGLDTQYF.

This sequence joins TRBV30 and TRBJ1-6; D uncertain. The V gene lost 4 bases and the J gene lost 5 bases, with 12 bases spanning the gap. CDR1 and CDR2 from the germline V gene are GTSNPN and SVGIG (reference sequence). There are 14 residues in the CDR3. This CDR3 reads CAWNGRRDNSPLHF. The CDR3 coding sequence is TGTGCCTGGAACGGCAGGCGGGATAATTCACCCCTCCACTTT.

This clone has only a few counts. The chain couples TRBV5-1 to TRBJ2-7; TRBD2 might be the D (6 bases). The CDR3 has 14 amino acids. V lost 5 bases to trimming and J lost 3 bases, with 15 bases between them. Germline V gene lookup returns CDR1 SGHRS and CDR2 YFSETQ. CDR3 sequence reads: CASSAGGMNYEQYF. The CDR3 nucleotides read TGCGCCAGCAGTGCGGGCGGGATGAACTACGAGCAGTACTTC.

CDR3 residues: CASSKRAGNEQFF. In DNA, the CDR3 is TGTGCCAGCAGCAAAAGAGCGGGCAATGAGCAGTTCTTC. V is TRBV7-2 and J is TRBJ2-1; D possibly corresponds to TRBD2 (6 bases). V was shortened by 5 bases and J by 6 bases, with 11 bases between the two germline ends. The CDR3 sequence is 13 residues long. The germline V gene encodes CDR1 SGHTA and CDR2 FQGNSA.

A note on this clone: This sample includes further DNA sequences coding for the same CDR3. The CDR3 DNA reads TGTGCCACCAGTGATCGGGACAGCTCCACAGATACGCAGTATTTT. Translated, it gives CATSDRDSSTDTQYF. The chain couples TRBV24-1 to TRBJ2-3; 7 bases map to TRBD1. Germline V lookup: CDR1 KGHDR, CDR2 SFDVKD. CDR3 length: 15 residues. Trimming at V came to 3 bases and at J to 2 bases, leaving 4 bases not matched to a gene.

The chain links TRBV27 to TRBJ2-5, with 12 bases that match TRBD2. The CDR3 sequence is 15 residues long. Per the germline V gene, CDR1 is MNHEY and CDR2 is SMNVEV (reference sequence). With V trimmed by 5 bases and J by 5 bases, 6 bases remained unmatched. As DNA, the CDR3 is TGTGCCAGCAGTCCCGGGACTAGCGGGTCGGAGACCCAGTACTTC. The encoded protein is CASSPGTSGSETQYF.

This clone was observed a single time. The V and J genes are TRBV5-1 and TRBJ2-1; 8 bases match TRBD2. Losses at the gene ends were 0 bases for V and 11 bases for J; bases not matched to a gene: 10. Looked up from germline, CDR1 is SGHRS and CDR2 is YFSETQ. This CDR3 is built from 15 residues. The CDR3 sequence is CASSLAGGIDQKQFF. Written as DNA, the CDR3 is TGCGCCAGCAGCTTGGCGGGAGGGATCGACCAGAAGCAGTTCTTC. The full variable domain, completed using reference TRBV5-1 and TRBJ2-1, is KAGVTQTPRYLIKTRGQQVTLSCSPISGHRSVSWYQQTPGQGLQFLFEYFSETQRNKGNFPGRFSGRQFSNSRSEMNVSTLELGDSALYLCASSLAGGIDQKQFFGPGTRLTVL.

This clone came up a few times. This rearrangement joins TRBV4-1 to TRBJ1-1, with 7 nucleotides matching TRBD1. From germline, CDR1 is MGHRA and CDR2 YSYEKL. The V segment lost 0 bases and the J segment 1 base; nucleotides outside the gene matches: 8. The CDR3 is 17 residues long. Here the CDR3 reads CASSQESGRGRNTEAFF. CDR3 nucleotide sequence: TGCGCCAGCAGCCAAGAATCGGGCAGGGGGAGGAACACTGAAGCTTTCTTT.

The rearrangement joins TRBV5-1 to TRBJ1-1; 8 nucleotides match TRBD1. The germline gives CDR1 SGHRS, CDR2 YFSETQ. The CDR3 has 13 residues. V was pared by 0 bases and J by 11 bases, with 6 bases of the junction left unmatched. In DNA form, the CDR3 reads TGCGCCAGCAGCTTGGCTGATAGGACAGGGGCTTTCTTT. Translated, it gives CASSLADRTGAFF.

This clone was recorded a few times. J is TRBJ1-6 and V is TRBV5-1; 7 bases are a match to TRBD1. Germline V gene data show CDR1 as SGHRS and CDR2 as YFSETQ. This CDR3 region has 14 residues. With V trimmed by 0 bases and J by 8 bases, 2 bases remained unmatched. Written as DNA, the CDR3 is TGCGCCAGCAGCTTGGACAGGGGAGATTCACCCCTCCACTTT. It translates to CASSLDRGDSPLHF.

The J gene is TRBJ2-7, the V gene TRBV7-6; 7 bases align to TRBD2. V was pared by 4 bases and J by 4 bases, with 13 bases of the junction left unmatched. CDR1 and CDR2 (germline): SGHVS, FNYEAQ. The CDR3 is 16 residues long. CDR3 loop: CASSSREAGEVYEQYF. Written as DNA, the CDR3 is TGTGCCAGCAGCTCCCGGGAGGCGGGAGAGGTGTACGAGCAGTACTTC.

The DNA of the CDR3 is TGTGCCAGCACCCTCCCAGGGGGCGGCTATGGCTACACCTTC. As protein: CASTLPGGGYGYTF. This chain links TRBV5-6 with TRBJ1-2; 8 bases fit TRBD1. Germline V gives CDR1 SGHDT, CDR2 YYEEEE. After removal of 6 bases from V and 4 bases from J, the junction contained 8 bases not matched to a gene. CDR3 size: 14 residues.

The CDR3 nucleotides are TGTGCCAGCAGCCAAGGTAGCAGCTACGAGCAGTACTTC. It encodes CASSQGSSYEQYF. The chain employs TRBV3-1 (or the pseudogene TRBV3-2) and TRBJ2-7, with unresolved D. With 1 base removed from V and 3 bases from J, the gap between germline ends came to 7 bases. The CDR3 spans 13 residues. The V gene's germline CDR1 is LGHDT and CDR2 YNNKEL (reference sequence).

The rearrangement joins TRBV24-1 to TRBJ2-6; maybe TRBD1 (6 bases). From germline, CDR1 is KGHDR and CDR2 SFDVKD. Between the trimmed V and J ends, which lost 4 bases and 0 bases, there was a span of 12 bases. This CDR3 is built from 17 residues. The CDR3 DNA follows: TGTGCCACCAGTGACCTCATACAGGGCTCTGGGGCCAACGTCCTGACTTTC. Protein sequence: CATSDLIQGSGANVLTF.